Listed here are 32 T cell receptor beta chains from one sample, sequenced in a study of shared clonotypes between healthy human individuals (dated by TCRdb to the early 2020s). Library generation was performed with the immunoSEQ multiplex PCR assay. What TCRdb holds here is the immuneACCESS table cut down to in-frame rearrangements. Part of the clones is not present; checked against another copy, under half of the missing clones reflect an unresolved V gene, and the others are unexplained. Recorded for this sample are 2 million to 2.5 million clones; over 90% of them occurred a single time. The leading ten clones occupy 0.39% of the sample. The sample comprised naive CD4+ T cells from PBMCs. Explained via the paper, the cell subset or site label denotes: CD45RA+ positively selected. These receptors were obtained from a man younger than 35 in good health. Some clones in this sample may be carry-over from other donors' samples.

The chain uses TRBV27 and TRBJ2-5; 11 bases align to TRBD1. Germline V CDR1 and CDR2: MNHEY, SMNVEV (reference sequence). The CDR3 covers 15 residues. V dropped 6 bases and J dropped 5; count of bases not matched to a gene: 8. CDR3 protein: CASSSRDRGWETQYF. For the CDR3, the DNA is TGTGCCAGCAGCTCCCGGGACAGGGGGTGGGAGACCCAGTACTTC.

J is TRBJ1-5 and V is TRBV19; 7 nucleotides agree with TRBD1. V shed 4 bases and J 7 bases; nucleotides not matched to a gene: 19. The CDR3 contains 18 residues. Looked up from germline, CDR1 is LNHDA and CDR2 is SQIVND (reference sequence). In nucleotides, the CDR3 is TGTGCCAGTAGTAAACAGGACAGGCATGGTCTGGGGCGACAGCCCCAGCATTTT. This codes for CASSKQDRHGLGRQPQHF.

This chain joins TRBV2 and TRBJ2-1, with a tentative D call TRBD1 (6 bases). The CDR3 extends over 15 amino acids. The V and J ends lost 2 bases and 1 base respectively, with 9 bases between them. From germline, CDR1 is SNHLY and CDR2 FYNNEI. The CDR3, as DNA: TGTGCCAGCAGTGAAATGGGGGCATCCTACAATGAGCAGTTCTTC. It codes for CASSEMGASYNEQFF.

The V gene is TRBV28, the J gene TRBJ2-7, with 13 positions matching TRBD2. Germline V gene sequence: CDR1 MDHEN, CDR2 SYDVKM. The junction had 6 bases not matched to a gene; V was cut back by 0 bases and J by 1 base. The CDR3 spans 18 residues. The CDR3 here is CASSLWGTSGKSSYEQYF. The CDR3 DNA reads TGTGCCAGCAGTTTATGGGGGACTAGCGGGAAATCATCCTACGAGCAGTACTTC.

Of note for this clone: Other DNA variants within this sample encode the same CDR3. The V gene is TRBV4-1, the J gene TRBJ1-1, with D unresolved. Trimming removed 4 bases from V and 0 bases from J, with 12 bases in between. In germline, CDR1 is MGHRA, CDR2 YSYEKL. The CDR3 has 15 residues. The CDR3 sequence is CASSPRDSLNTEAFF. The CDR3 bases are TGCGCCAGCAGCCCGCGGGATAGCTTGAACACTGAAGCTTTCTTT.

This chain connects TRBV11-1 to TRBJ2-5; D is undetermined. CDR1 and CDR2 from the germline V gene are SGHAT and FQDESV (reference sequence). The CDR3 has 12 residues. V was trimmed by 5 bases and J by 5 bases, leaving 9 bases between them. CDR3 sequence reads: CASSRDRETQYF. The CDR3 DNA reads TGTGCCAGCAGCAGAGACCGGGAGACCCAGTACTTC.

The rearrangement joins TRBV27 to TRBJ1-6, with 9 bases lining up with TRBD1. The V and J ends lost 6 bases and 7 bases, in that order; junction bases with no gene match: 13. The CDR3 runs to 17 residues. CDR1 is MNHEY, CDR2 SMNVEV, per germline (reference sequence). CDR3 in DNA: TGTGCCAGCAGGCTTGGGGCCGCCGGGACAGGGAATTCACCCCTCCACTTT. This encodes CASRLGAAGTGNSPLHF.

This CDR3 is CASSVGTGGPYEQYF. For the CDR3, the DNA is TGTGCCAGCAGCGTAGGGACAGGGGGTCCCTACGAGCAGTACTTC. The rearrangement joins TRBV9 to TRBJ2-7; 10 bases are a match to TRBD1. The CDR3 length is 15 residues. V trimming: 0 bases; J trimming: 2 bases; junction bases outside the gene matches: 2. Germline V gives CDR1 SGDLS, CDR2 YYNGEE.

The chain has TRBV5-1 and TRBJ2-7; TRBD2 matches 12 bases. The CDR3 length is 16 residues. The V segment lost 3 bases and the J segment 4 bases; nucleotides outside the gene matches: 8. Germline lookup yields CDR1 SGHRS and CDR2 YFSETQ. CDR3: CASSSITSGRSYEQYF. Here the CDR3 DNA reads TGCGCCAGCAGCTCAATAACTAGCGGGAGGTCGTACGAGCAGTACTTC.

This sequence joins TRBV5-8 and TRBJ2-1, with D perhaps matching TRBD2 (6 bases). Germline V lookup: CDR1 SGHTS, CDR2 YDEGEE. The CDR3 runs to 12 residues. Trimming cost V 4 bases and J 8 bases, with 10 bases left between them. CDR3 in DNA: TGTGCCAGCAGCCGCTGGAGGGATGAGCAGTTCTTC. Protein sequence: CASSRWRDEQFF.

This clone occurred once. The gene calls are TRBV6-1 and TRBJ2-7; 7 nucleotides match TRBD1. The CDR3 is made up of 13 amino acids. After removal of 6 bases from V and 5 bases from J, the junction contained 7 bases not matched to a gene. Per the germline V gene, CDR1 is MNHNS and CDR2 is SASEGT. The CDR3 is CASRRGQLDEQYF. The CDR3 DNA reads as TGTGCCAGCAGGAGGGGACAGCTCGACGAGCAGTACTTC.

This sequence joins TRBV5-1 and TRBJ2-2, with 8 bases that match TRBD1. J was trimmed by 5 bases and V by 5 bases; bases with no gene match: 5. This CDR3 comprises 14 residues. Germline V gene lookup returns CDR1 SGHRS and CDR2 YFSETQ. The CDR3 protein is CASRQGEATGELFF. The CDR3 DNA is TGCGCCAGCAGACAGGGGGAGGCTACCGGGGAGCTGTTTTTT.

V is TRBV6-5 and J is TRBJ1-2; D may be TRBD1 (5 bases). Germline-derived CDR1 and CDR2 are MNHEY and SVGAGI. Trimming removed 7 bases at V and 5 bases at J, with 17 bases between. The CDR3 has 14 residues. The CDR3 reads CASTPMRQTYGYTF. CDR3 coding DNA: TGTGCCAGCACCCCTATGAGACAGACTTATGGCTACACCTTC.

The chain recombines TRBV5-1 with TRBJ2-5; 8 nucleotides match TRBD1. The germline CDR1 and CDR2 sequences are SGHRS and YFSETQ. This CDR3 has 14 residues. V gave up 6 bases and J gave up 4 bases; unmatched junction bases: 8. In nucleotides, the CDR3 is TGCGCCAGCACTGACCCCGGGACAGGAGAGACCCAGTACTTC. This sequence encodes CASTDPGTGETQYF.

This chain links TRBV7-2 with TRBJ1-5, with D maybe TRBD1 (5 bases). This CDR3 comprises 19 residues. Germline V CDR1 and CDR2: SGHTA, FQGNSA. V shed 5 bases and J shed 0 bases, with 23 bases lying between them. CDR3 loop: CASSAEGPRSLYSNQPQHF. CDR3 DNA: TGTGCCAGCAGCGCAGAGGGACCGAGGAGCCTGTATAGCAATCAGCCCCAGCATTTT.

The rearrangement joins TRBV5-4 to TRBJ2-5, with TRBD1 identical over 7 bases. J lost 1 base, V lost 4 bases, and 10 bases had no gene match. CDR1 is SGHNT, CDR2 YYREEE, per germline (reference sequence). The CDR3 is 16 residues long. CDR3 in DNA: TGTGCCAGCAGCCGGACAGGTCGAACGCCCCAAGAGACCCAGTACTTC. Translation gives CASSRTGRTPQETQYF.

The J gene is TRBJ2-1, the V gene TRBV6-4; 7 bases are shared with TRBD2. Germline CDR1 MRHNA, CDR2 SNTAGT. This CDR3 comprises 14 residues. With V trimmed by 5 bases and J by 4 bases, 5 bases remained unmatched. Here the CDR3 DNA reads TGTGCCAGCAGTCGGGAGGTGGGTTACAATGAGCAGTTCTTC. Translated: CASSREVGYNEQFF.

This chain uses TRBV5-1 with TRBJ1-4; unclear D gene. CDR1 and CDR2 from the germline V gene are SGHRS and YFSETQ. V was trimmed by 7 bases and J by 0 bases, leaving 16 bases between them. CDR3 length: 16 amino acids. The CDR3 reads CASRREDSATNEKLFF. Here the CDR3 DNA reads TGCGCCAGCCGCCGAGAGGATTCTGCAACTAATGAAAAACTGTTTTTT.

The V call is TRBV19, the J call TRBJ1-1, with D possibly being TRBD1 (6 bases). Germline V gene lookup returns CDR1 LNHDA and CDR2 SQIVND (reference sequence). This CDR3 is built from 14 residues. Trimming left V 8 bases short and J 5 bases short, with 18 bases between. The CDR3 is CASAGGGRWTEAFF. CDR3 sequence (DNA): TGTGCCAGTGCTGGAGGGGGTCGGTGGACTGAAGCTTTCTTT. The variable domain in full, with the rest retrieved from reference TRBV19 and TRBJ1-1, is DGGITQSPKYLFRKEGQNVTLSCEQNLNHDAMYWYRQDPGQGLRLIYYSQIVNDFQKGDIAEGYSVSREKKESFPLTVTSAQKNPTAFYLCASAGGGRWTEAFFGQGTRLTVV.

The chain employs TRBV5-1 and TRBJ2-1, with D possibly TRBD2 on 6 matching bases. Germline V gives CDR1 SGHRS, CDR2 YFSETQ. CDR3 length equals 15 residues. Trimming cost V 4 bases and J 3 bases, with 14 bases left between them. CDR3 coding DNA: TGCGCCAGCAGCCCTCTCGCGGGGAACTACAATGAGCAGTTCTTC. As protein: CASSPLAGNYNEQFF.

CDR3 loop: CASKSGLTDTQYF. The CDR3 nucleotides read TGTGCCAGCAAGTCGGGACTCACAGATACGCAGTATTTT. The gene calls are TRBV6-5 and TRBJ2-3, with D perhaps matching TRBD2 (6 bases). The germline gives CDR1 MNHEY, CDR2 SVGAGI. Trimming shortened V by 7 bases and J by 2 bases, and 10 bases separated the two germline ends. The CDR3 spans 13 residues.

J is TRBJ1-1 and V is TRBV11-1; D is uncertain. The V and J ends lost 4 bases and 5 bases respectively, with 23 bases between them. Germline CDR1 SGHAT, CDR2 FQDESV (reference sequence). The CDR3 runs to 17 residues. CDR3 nucleotides: TGTGCCAGCAGCTCCCCTCGGCAGGTAGAAAAGGGTACTGAAGCTTTCTTT. Encoded protein: CASSSPRQVEKGTEAFF.

This clone was picked up one time. Other DNA sequences in the sample encode the same CDR3. The rearrangement joins TRBV18 to TRBJ2-3; D unclear. The CDR3 consists of 13 residues. Germline CDR1 reads KGHSH; CDR2 reads LQKENI. Trimming shortened V by 3 bases and J by 0 bases, and 4 bases separated the two germline ends. In DNA form, the CDR3 reads TGTGCCAGCTCACCGCTGAGCACAGATACGCAGTATTTT. Amino acids: CASSPLSTDTQYF.

The chain employs TRBV2 and TRBJ1-5; 10 bases align to TRBD1. The ends lost 7 bases at V and 8 bases at J; junction bases unmatched: 5. The length of the CDR3 is 13 residues. Germline-derived CDR1 and CDR2 are SNHLY and FYNNEI. CDR3 region: CASTRDRGKPQHF. The CDR3 DNA reads TGTGCCAGCACCCGGGACAGGGGAAAGCCCCAGCATTTT.

V is TRBV7-3 and J is TRBJ2-7; possibly TRBD1 for D (6 bases). This CDR3 comprises 14 residues. The ends were cut back, 4 bases at V and 2 bases at J, with 12 bases in the middle. Germline values: CDR1 SGHTA, CDR2 FQGTGA. For the CDR3, the DNA is TGTGCCAGCAGCTCTCCGGGACATACCTACGAGCAGTACTTC. Translating it yields CASSSPGHTYEQYF.

This chain links TRBV27 with TRBJ2-2; 10 bases align to TRBD2. Trimming removed 5 bases from V and 6 bases from J; junction bases left unmatched: 9. CDR3 length equals 16 residues. The germline V gene has CDR1 MNHEY and CDR2 SMNVEV (reference sequence). CDR3: CASSPLAGVKAGELFF. The CDR3 nucleotides are TGTGCCAGCAGTCCTCTAGCGGGAGTAAAGGCCGGGGAGCTGTTTTTT.

The chain employs TRBV19 and TRBJ2-1; 8 nucleotides agree with TRBD2. This CDR3 has 15 residues. In germline, CDR1 is LNHDA, CDR2 SQIVND (reference sequence). The ends lost 3 bases at V and 7 bases at J; junction bases unmatched: 8. The CDR3 region is CASSIRGLVGNEQFF. The DNA for the CDR3 is TGTGCCAGTAGTATTCGGGGACTAGTCGGGAATGAGCAGTTCTTC.

V is TRBV11-2 and J is TRBJ2-7; 10 bases match TRBD2. The germline gives CDR1 SGHAT, CDR2 FQNNGV. The length of the CDR3 is 14 residues. V gave up 6 bases and J gave up 1 base; unmatched junction bases: 3. CDR3: CASRRTSGSYEQYF. CDR3 coding DNA: TGTGCCAGCAGGCGGACTAGCGGATCCTACGAGCAGTACTTC. The complete variable domain, with remaining parts taken from reference TRBV11-2 and TRBJ2-7, reads EAGVAQSPRYKIIEKRQSVAFWCNPISGHATLYWYQQILGQGPKLLIQFQNNGVVDDSQLPKDRFSAERLKGVDSTLKIQPAKLEDSAVYLCASRRTSGSYEQYFGPGTRLTVT.

This clone is a singleton in its sample. This rearrangement joins TRBV5-1 to TRBJ1-2, with TRBD1 as a possible D gene (6 bases). The CDR3 runs 15 residues. Trimming took 4 bases from V and 8 from J, leaving 21 bases between them. Germline V gene sequence: CDR1 SGHRS, CDR2 YFSETQ. CDR3 DNA sequence: TGCGCCAGCAGCCCCACCGCGGCGACAGGTTCCGGCTACACCTTC. This translates into CASSPTAATGSGYTF.

This chain links TRBV14 with TRBJ1-1, with TRBD1 as a possible D gene (5 bases). The germline V and J ends were trimmed by 1 base and 4 bases, with 19 bases remaining between them. The V gene's germline CDR1 is SGHDN and CDR2 FVKESK. The CDR3 totals 17 residues. Here the CDR3 reads CASSQVWGLRGATEAFF. For the CDR3, the DNA is TGTGCCAGCAGCCAAGTTTGGGGCCTTCGAGGGGCCACTGAAGCTTTCTTT.

The rearrangement joins TRBV27 to TRBJ2-7; tentatively, D is TRBD1 (5 bases). This CDR3 is 14 amino acids long. V shed 5 bases and J shed 4 bases, with 15 bases lying between them. In germline, CDR1 is MNHEY, CDR2 SMNVEV (reference sequence). CDR3 protein: CASSPTPQGYEQYF. Written as DNA, the CDR3 is TGTGCCAGCAGTCCCACCCCTCAGGGTTACGAGCAGTACTTC.

This chain connects TRBV4-2 to TRBJ1-5; a possible D gene is TRBD1 (5 bases). The V end lost 0 bases, the J end lost 0 bases, and 12 bases lay between the germline ends. The CDR3 runs 17 residues. Germline V gives CDR1 LGHNA, CDR2 YNFKEQ. The CDR3 sequence: CASSQDGVGVSNQPQHF. CDR3 coding DNA: TGTGCCAGCAGCCAAGATGGGGTGGGGGTTAGCAATCAGCCCCAGCATTTT.